The next 31 T cell receptor beta chains were all read from a single sample in a study of blood T cell repertoires in COVID-19. Assay used: immunoSEQ multiplex PCR; TCRdb lists only in-frame clones, some missing. Among over 85,000 clones listed, about 89% were seen once. Sample: peripheral blood. The receptors shown here come from a human donor in a cohort sampled during active COVID-19.

The rearrangement joins TRBV19 to TRBJ1-3; D is unresolved. The V gene lost 8 bases and the J gene lost 0 bases, with 11 bases spanning the gap. Germline CDR1 LNHDA, CDR2 SQIVND (reference sequence). This CDR3 spans 14 amino acids. CDR3 amino acids: CASSTGSSGNTIYF. The CDR3 DNA follows: TGTGCCAGTTCAACGGGAAGCTCTGGAAACACCATATATTTT.

This chain connects TRBV9 to TRBJ2-5, with 8 bases lining up with TRBD1. V shed 4 bases and J 2 bases; nucleotides not matched to a gene: 7. Germline CDR1 is SGDLS and CDR2 is YYNGEE. This CDR3 region has 15 residues. Here the CDR3 reads CASSITGTGQETQYF. The CDR3 DNA reads TGTGCCAGCAGCATTACCGGGACAGGACAAGAGACCCAGTACTTC. Based on the CDR3 plus reference TRBV9 and TRBJ2-5, the full variable domain is DSGVTQTPKHLITATGQRVTLRCSPRSGDLSVYWYQQSLDQGLQFLIQYYNGEERAKGNILERFSAQQFPDLHSELNLSSLELGDSALYFCASSITGTGQETQYFGPGTRLLVL.

This chain uses TRBV19 with TRBJ1-2; D is possibly TRBD1 (5 bases). Germline V gene data show CDR1 as LNHDA and CDR2 as SQIVND (reference sequence). The ends were cut back, 0 bases at V and 2 bases at J, with 7 bases in the middle. CDR3 length: 14 amino acids. The CDR3 region is CASSIDRVNYGYTF. CDR3 coding DNA: TGTGCCAGTAGTATAGACAGGGTGAACTATGGCTACACCTTC.

This chain links TRBV24-1 with TRBJ2-1; D is unclear. V lost 3 bases to trimming and J lost 3 bases, with 11 bases between them. This CDR3 spans 15 amino acids. Looked up from germline, CDR1 is KGHDR and CDR2 is SFDVKD. The DNA of the CDR3 is TGTGCCACCAGTGATCCACAGACCCACTACAATGAGCAGTTCTTC. This gives the protein CATSDPQTHYNEQFF.

The rearrangement links TRBV28 to TRBJ2-3; 9 nucleotides match TRBD2. CDR3 length: 15 residues. Per germline, CDR1 MDHEN and CDR2 SYDVKM. V shed 3 bases and J 3 bases; nucleotides not matched to a gene: 4. The CDR3 nucleotides are TGTGCCAGCAGTTTTCTTAGCGGGAGTACAGATACGCAGTATTTT. Residues: CASSFLSGSTDTQYF.

The rearrangement joins TRBV9 to TRBJ1-1; perhaps TRBD1 as D (5 bases). This CDR3 comprises 14 residues. The germline V gene has CDR1 SGDLS and CDR2 YYNGEE. Between the trimmed V and J ends, which lost 3 bases and 3 bases, there was a span of 12 bases. For the CDR3, the DNA is TGTGCCAGCAGCGCCAGGGTGATGGACACTGAAGCTTTCTTT. As protein: CASSARVMDTEAFF.

J is TRBJ2-1 and V is TRBV7-2; a possible D gene is TRBD2 (6 bases). The CDR3 runs to 17 residues. The V end lost 5 bases, the J end lost 7 bases, and 24 bases lay between the germline ends. Germline CDR1 is SGHTA and CDR2 is FQGNSA. This CDR3 reads CASSPHRSGVSRNEQFF. The CDR3 bases are TGTGCCAGCAGCCCACATAGATCGGGAGTGTCGAGGAATGAGCAGTTCTTC.

The chain has TRBV28 and TRBJ2-3, with 8 bases lining up with TRBD1. Germline CDR1 and CDR2: MDHEN and SYDVKM. This CDR3 is built from 17 residues. After removal of 2 bases from V and 2 bases from J, the junction contained 9 bases not matched to a gene. The CDR3 reads CASSLGKGQANTDTQYF. In nucleotides, the CDR3 is TGTGCCAGCAGTTTAGGGAAGGGACAGGCAAACACAGATACGCAGTATTTT.

This chain links TRBV7-9 with TRBJ1-5; D may be TRBD1 (6 bases). V gave up 2 bases and J gave up 5 bases, with 7 bases separating them. CDR1 and CDR2 from the germline V gene are SEHNR and FQNEAQ (reference sequence). The CDR3 loop spans 13 amino acids. The CDR3 DNA reads as TGTGCCAGCAGCTTATCAGGGGATCAGCCCCAGCATTTT. Protein sequence: CASSLSGDQPQHF.

The V gene is TRBV25-1, the J gene TRBJ1-1, with D uncertain. In germline, CDR1 is MGHDK, CDR2 SYGVNS. V lost 6 bases to trimming and J lost 0 bases, with 8 bases between them. The length of the CDR3 is 13 residues. DNA for the CDR3: TGTGCCAGCAGCCGGGAGGTGAACACTGAAGCTTTCTTT. This gives the protein CASSREVNTEAFF.

This chain joins TRBV3-1 (or the pseudogene TRBV3-2) and TRBJ1-6; tentatively, D is TRBD1 (5 bases). The CDR3 has 16 amino acids. Looked up from germline, CDR1 is LGHDT and CDR2 is YNNKEL (reference sequence). Between the trimmed V and J ends, which lost 4 bases and 0 bases, there was a span of 10 bases. This chain's CDR3 is CASSRQGGSYNSPLHF. Written as DNA, the CDR3 is TGTGCCAGCAGCCGCCAGGGAGGCTCCTATAATTCACCCCTCCACTTT.

The chain employs TRBV9 and TRBJ1-6, with D tentatively TRBD1 (5 bases). V lost 2 bases to trimming and J lost 14 bases, with 14 bases between them. The CDR3 length is 13 residues. Germline CDR1 and CDR2: SGDLS and YYNGEE. CDR3 sequence: CASSVGGIDSLHF. DNA for the CDR3: TGTGCCAGCAGCGTGGGGGGTATAGATTCCCTCCACTTT.

The chain has TRBV12-3 or TRBV12-4 and TRBJ1-2; 7 bases are a match to TRBD1. The V and J ends lost 1 base and 6 bases, in that order; junction bases with no gene match: 2. This CDR3 contains 13 residues. The CDR3 coding sequence is TGTGCCAGCAGTTTAGGAGGGGGCAATGGCTACACCTTC. Its translation: CASSLGGGNGYTF.

This chain joins TRBV10-3 and TRBJ2-2; TRBD1 matches at 7 bases. The CDR3 totals 15 residues. CDR1 ENHRY and CDR2 SYGVKD come from the germline V gene. V shed 9 bases, J shed 0 bases, and the junction held 7 bases outside the gene matches. The CDR3 loop is CAIKPGTANTGELFF. CDR3 nucleotide sequence: TGTGCCATTAAGCCCGGGACAGCGAACACCGGGGAGCTGTTTTTT.

This chain joins TRBV7-9 and TRBJ1-2, with 9 positions matching TRBD1. CDR3 size: 13 residues. Per germline, CDR1 SEHNR and CDR2 FQNEAQ (reference sequence). V shed 5 bases and J 10 bases; nucleotides not matched to a gene: 8. CDR3 DNA: TGTGCCAGCAGCAACTCCGGACAGGGGTCCTACACCTTC. It specifies CASSNSGQGSYTF.

The chain carries TRBV2 and TRBJ2-5, with a weak D call TRBD1 (6 bases). Looked up from germline, CDR1 is SNHLY and CDR2 is FYNNEI. The ends were cut back, 7 bases at V and 4 bases at J, with 16 bases in the middle. The CDR3 totals 14 residues. The CDR3 region has the DNA TGTGCCAGCAAACCTAGAGGGGGAGTAGAGACCCAGTACTTC. Its protein is CASKPRGGVETQYF.

The rearrangement joins TRBV4-3 to TRBJ2-1, with 7 positions matching TRBD2. The CDR3 covers 16 residues. The trim removed 3 bases at V and 7 bases at J, leaving 12 bases unmatched. The germline V gene encodes CDR1 LGHNA and CDR2 YSLEER. Here the CDR3 reads CASSHRDRDYENEQFF. The CDR3 DNA reads as TGCGCCAGCAGCCACCGAGACCGGGACTACGAAAATGAGCAGTTCTTC.

The gene calls are TRBV10-3 and TRBJ1-2; 7 nucleotides align to TRBD1. CDR3 length: 13 amino acids. Per germline, CDR1 ENHRY and CDR2 SYGVKD. V shed 5 bases, J shed 6 bases, and the junction held 6 bases outside the gene matches. The CDR3 region has the DNA TGTGCCATCAGTCAGGGGGTCGAGGATGGCTACACCTTC. Protein sequence: CAISQGVEDGYTF.

The table lists this clone with a count of one. This chain links TRBV27 with TRBJ2-1; 8 nucleotides line up with TRBD1. The germline V gene encodes CDR1 MNHEY and CDR2 SMNVEV (reference sequence). Trimming cost V 6 bases and J 7 bases; bases outside gene matches: 14. The CDR3 is 16 residues long. Written as DNA, the CDR3 is TGTGCCAGCAGGCAGGCCCCCGGGACAGGTCTGAATGAGCAGTTCTTC. Its protein product is CASRQAPGTGLNEQFF.

V gene TRBV7-6 combines with J gene TRBJ2-3, with a tentative D call TRBD2 (6 bases). The CDR3 has 16 amino acids. Germline-derived CDR1 and CDR2 are SGHVS and FNYEAQ. The V end lost 0 bases, the J end lost 1 base, and 11 bases lay between the germline ends. The CDR3 nucleotides are TGTGCCAGCAGCTTAGCCCCGGGGGAGGGCACAGATACGCAGTATTTT. Translated, it gives CASSLAPGEGTDTQYF. The entire variable domain, with the rest obtained from reference TRBV7-6 and TRBJ2-3, is as follows: GAGVSQSPRYKVTKRGQDVALRCDPISGHVSLYWYRQALGQGPEFLTYFNYEAQQDKSGLPNDRFSAERPEGSISTLTIQRTEQRDSAMYRCASSLAPGEGTDTQYFGPGTRLTVL.

This chain connects TRBV6-1 to TRBJ1-6; weak D call: TRBD1 (6 bases). Trimming shortened V by 4 bases and J by 6 bases, and 16 bases separated the two germline ends. The CDR3 extends over 16 amino acids. Germline V gives CDR1 MNHNS, CDR2 SASEGT. CDR3 protein: CASSGGQGVGNSPLHF. CDR3 DNA sequence: TGTGCCAGCAGTGGGGGGCAGGGCGTCGGTAATTCACCCCTCCACTTT.

The chain combines TRBV6-6 with TRBJ2-5; possibly TRBD1 for D (5 bases). Trimming removed 7 bases at V and 5 bases at J, with 11 bases between. This CDR3 region has 12 residues. The germline CDR1 and CDR2 sequences are MNHNY and SVGAGI (reference sequence). The CDR3 DNA follows: TGTGCCAGCACTCAGGGTCGGGAGACCCAGTACTTC. It is translated as CASTQGRETQYF.

The gene calls are TRBV12-3 or TRBV12-4 and TRBJ1-1, with 7 nucleotides matching TRBD1. The CDR3 length is 12 residues. With V trimmed by 4 bases and J by 6 bases, 2 bases remained unmatched. The CDR3 loop reads CASSSRGPEAFF. DNA for the CDR3: TGTGCCAGCAGTTCTAGGGGGCCTGAAGCTTTCTTT.

The chain joins TRBV19 to TRBJ1-5, with 8 bases fitting TRBD1. Germline V lookup: CDR1 LNHDA, CDR2 SQIVND (reference sequence). V trimming: 5 bases; J trimming: 3 bases; junction bases outside the gene matches: 3. CDR3 length equals 14 residues. CDR3 nucleotides: TGTGCCAGTAGTCCGACAGGGGACAATCAGCCCCAGCATTTT. Protein sequence: CASSPTGDNQPQHF.

The chain joins TRBV11-2 to TRBJ2-3; a possible D gene is TRBD1 (6 bases). Between the trimmed V and J ends, which lost 0 bases and 4 bases, there was a span of 8 bases. The CDR3 spans 14 residues. Germline CDR1 SGHAT, CDR2 FQNNGV. CDR3 in amino acids: CASSLDRGSDTQYF. CDR3 DNA: TGTGCCAGCAGCTTAGACAGGGGATCAGATACGCAGTATTTT. The full variable domain, in which reference TRBV11-2 and TRBJ2-3 provide the parts outside the CDR3, is EAGVAQSPRYKIIEKRQSVAFWCNPISGHATLYWYQQILGQGPKLLIQFQNNGVVDDSQLPKDRFSAERLKGVDSTLKIQPAKLEDSAVYLCASSLDRGSDTQYFGPGTRLTVL.

The chain recombines TRBV25-1 with TRBJ1-4, with D hard to call. Trimming left V 7 bases short and J 6 bases short, with 15 bases between. Germline loops: CDR1 MGHDK, CDR2 SYGVNS. This CDR3 has 14 residues. The CDR3 is CASKSSGRYEKLFF. For the CDR3, the DNA is TGTGCCAGCAAGAGCAGTGGGCGATATGAAAAACTGTTTTTT.

This clone was detected once. V usage is TRBV27 and J usage is TRBJ2-5; 9 nucleotides agree with TRBD2. The CDR3 is 16 amino acids. Looked up from germline, CDR1 is MNHEY and CDR2 is SMNVEV (reference sequence). V was clipped by 5 bases and J by 4 bases; unmatched bases: 11. CDR3 sequence (DNA): TGTGCCAGCAGTCTCCGGGGTAGCGGGAGTACAGAGACCCAGTACTTC. Its protein is CASSLRGSGSTETQYF.

This sequence joins TRBV19 and TRBJ2-1, with a weak D call TRBD1 (5 bases). CDR1 is LNHDA and CDR2 is SQIVND in the germline V gene (reference sequence). The CDR3 is made up of 15 amino acids. The ends were cut back, 1 base at V and 2 bases at J, with 9 bases in the middle. The CDR3 here is CASSIAAGPYNEQFF. CDR3 nucleotide sequence: TGTGCCAGTAGTATAGCTGCAGGGCCCTACAATGAGCAGTTCTTC.

CDR3: CASSSMRVLPTDTQYF. The CDR3 DNA follows: TGTGCCAGCAGCTCGATGCGGGTTCTCCCCACAGATACGCAGTATTTT. The chain employs TRBV11-2 and TRBJ2-3, with a weak D call TRBD2 (5 bases). CDR3 size: 16 residues. CDR1 is SGHAT and CDR2 is FQNNGV in the germline V gene. Trimming took off 4 bases at V and 2 bases at J, with 16 bases between the two ends. Full variable domain (outside the CDR3, taken from reference TRBV11-2 and TRBJ2-3): EAGVAQSPRYKIIEKRQSVAFWCNPISGHATLYWYQQILGQGPKLLIQFQNNGVVDDSQLPKDRFSAERLKGVDSTLKIQPAKLEDSAVYLCASSSMRVLPTDTQYFGPGTRLTVL.

As for this clone: A junction boundary mismatches the germline segment, possibly from a read error. The J gene is TRBJ2-1, the V gene TRBV28, with 14 bases matching TRBD2. The CDR3 contains 13 residues. The germline V gene has CDR1 MDHEN and CDR2 SYDVKM. CDR3: CASSATSGRAGVF. The DNA for the CDR3 is TGTGCCAGCAGTGCGACTAGCGGGAGGGCGGGGGTCTTC.

The rearrangement links TRBV28 to TRBJ2-1, with 13 bases fitting TRBD2. CDR1 and CDR2 (germline): MDHEN, SYDVKM. The junction had 14 bases not matched to a gene; V was cut back by 5 bases and J by 7 bases. CDR3 length: 18 amino acids. CDR3 region: CASSPVSGTSGIRNEQFF. The CDR3 DNA sequence: TGTGCCAGCAGTCCTGTCTCCGGGACTAGCGGGATAAGGAATGAGCAGTTCTTC.